The source of this T cell receptor (beta chain) is a study of CD8 T cells in Susac syndrome. Study context: At the time of blood draw, patients with Susac syndrome were therapy-naive, receiving corticosteroids, or receiving intravenous immunoglobulin alone.

Negative isolation was used for CD8+ and CD4+ T cells, and FACS enrichment was applied to TEMRA cells. Random hexamers were used to reverse transcribe about 0.5 to 1 ug of RNA. With immunoSEQ multiplex PCR, TCR beta CDR3 was amplified across 54 Vbeta and 13 Jbeta. TCRdb re-called the immunoSEQ multiplex PCR reads with MiXCR, one entry per CDR3 protein. Among some 99,000 distinct CDR3 sequences listed, about 93% were seen once. The CDR3 loop spans 15 amino acids. Trimming took 2 bases from V and 6 from J, leaving 12 bases between them. The germline V gene has CDR1 SGHDT and CDR2 YYEEEE. Source material: CD4+ T cells from PBMCs. The rearrangement joins TRBV5-6 to TRBJ1-6; no reliable D call. The receptor was derived from a human donor with Susac syndrome. CDR3 bases: TGTGCCAGCAGCTTATTGGGTCCTGGTAATTCACCCCTCCACTTT. This codes for CASSLLGPGNSPLHF.